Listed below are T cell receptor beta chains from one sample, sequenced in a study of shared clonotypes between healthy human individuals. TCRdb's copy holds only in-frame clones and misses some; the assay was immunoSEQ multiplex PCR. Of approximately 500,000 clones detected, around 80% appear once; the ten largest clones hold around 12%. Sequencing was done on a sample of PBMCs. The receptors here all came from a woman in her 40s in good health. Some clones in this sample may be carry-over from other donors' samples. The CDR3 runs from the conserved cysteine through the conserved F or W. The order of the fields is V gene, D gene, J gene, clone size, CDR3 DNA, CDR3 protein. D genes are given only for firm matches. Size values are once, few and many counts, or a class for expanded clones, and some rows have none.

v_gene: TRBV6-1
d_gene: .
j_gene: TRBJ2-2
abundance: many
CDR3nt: TGTGCCAGCAGTGAAGGTGCAGCTCTACATACCGGGGAGCTGTTTTTT
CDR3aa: CASSEGAALHTGELFF

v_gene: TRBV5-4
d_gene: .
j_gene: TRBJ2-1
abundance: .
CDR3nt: TGTGCCAGCAGCATCGGACTTGGGACAAACAATGAGCAGTTCTTC
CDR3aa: CASSIGLGTNNEQFF

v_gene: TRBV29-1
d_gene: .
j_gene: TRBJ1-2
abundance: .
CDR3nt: TGCAGCGTTGAAGACCTGGAGGACAGCAACTATGGCTACACCTTC
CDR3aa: CSVEDLEDSNYGYTF

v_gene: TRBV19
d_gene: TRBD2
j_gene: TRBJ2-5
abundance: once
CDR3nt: TGTGCCAGTAGTATCTCCGGGACTAGGGGAGAGACCCAGTACTTC
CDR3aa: CASSISGTRGETQYF

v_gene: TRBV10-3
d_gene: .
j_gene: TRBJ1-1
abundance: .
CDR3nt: TGTGCCATCAGTGATGTAATGAACACTGAAGCTTTCTTT
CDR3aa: CAISDVMNTEAFF

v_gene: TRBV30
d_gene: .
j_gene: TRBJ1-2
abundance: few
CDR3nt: TGTGCCTGGAGTGGGGGTAGGAGTGAGAGCTATGGCTACACCTTC
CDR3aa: CAWSGGRSESYGYTF

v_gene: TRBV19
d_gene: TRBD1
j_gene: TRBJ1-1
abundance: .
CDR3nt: TGTGCCACCCAGGGGGCGGGCACTGAAGCTTTCTTT
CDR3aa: CATQGAGTEAFF

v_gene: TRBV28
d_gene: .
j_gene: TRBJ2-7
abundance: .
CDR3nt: TGTGCCAGCAGTCGCGGTGGGGACACTACCTACGAGCAGTACTTC
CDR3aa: CASSRGGDTTYEQYF

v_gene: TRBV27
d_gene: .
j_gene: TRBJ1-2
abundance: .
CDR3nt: TGTGCCAGCAGTTTAAGACCGGCGCAAGGGCCCCAGAACTATGGCTACACCTTC
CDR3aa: CASSLRPAQGPQNYGYTF

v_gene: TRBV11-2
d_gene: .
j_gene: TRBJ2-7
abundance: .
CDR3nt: TGTGCCAGCAGCCCCCGTCAGTCCTACGAGCAGTACTTC
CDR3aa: CASSPRQSYEQYF

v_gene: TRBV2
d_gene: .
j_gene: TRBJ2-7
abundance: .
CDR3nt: TGTGCCACCCGACTGGGGCAGGAAGTGGAGCAGTACTTC
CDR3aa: CATRLGQEVEQYF

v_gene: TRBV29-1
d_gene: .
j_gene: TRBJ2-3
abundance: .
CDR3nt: TGCAGCGTTGAAGATTGGTCAGGGGAGCCAGATACGCAGTATTTT
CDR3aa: CSVEDWSGEPDTQYF

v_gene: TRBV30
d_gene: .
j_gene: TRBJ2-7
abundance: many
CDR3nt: TGTGCCTCAAGGACAGCATGGTACGAGCAGTACTTC
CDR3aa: CASRTAWYEQYF

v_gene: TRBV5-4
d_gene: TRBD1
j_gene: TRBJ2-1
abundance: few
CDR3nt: TGTGCCAGCAGCGGGACAGGGAGCCGCAATGAGCAGTTCTTC
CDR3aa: CASSGTGSRNEQFF

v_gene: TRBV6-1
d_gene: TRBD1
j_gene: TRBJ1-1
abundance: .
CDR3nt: TGTGCCAGCAGTACCCGACAGGGGAGGACTGAAGCTTTCTTT
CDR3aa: CASSTRQGRTEAFF

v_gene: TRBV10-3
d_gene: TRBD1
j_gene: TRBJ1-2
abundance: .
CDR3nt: TGTGCCATCAGGGGACAGGAGTCTAACTATGGCTACACCTTC
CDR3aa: CAIRGQESNYGYTF

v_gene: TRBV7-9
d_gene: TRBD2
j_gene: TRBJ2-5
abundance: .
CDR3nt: TGTGCCAGCACCATGTGGCGGGAGGGCCTGGAGACCCAGTACTTC
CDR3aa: CASTMWREGLETQYF

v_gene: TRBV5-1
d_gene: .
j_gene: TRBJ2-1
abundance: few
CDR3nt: TGCGCCAGCAGGGGAGAGGGACTTGAGCAGTTCTTC
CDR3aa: CASRGEGLEQFF

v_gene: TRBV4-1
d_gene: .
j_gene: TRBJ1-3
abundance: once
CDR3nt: TGCGCCAGCAGCCAAGAAGCGTCGGCTAACTCTGGAAACACCATATATTTT
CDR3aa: CASSQEASANSGNTIYF

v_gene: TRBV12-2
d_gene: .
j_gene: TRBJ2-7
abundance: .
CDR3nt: TGTGCAAGTCGCTTGAAGGGCTCAGGGACCGACGAGCAGTACTTC
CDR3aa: CASRLKGSGTDEQYF

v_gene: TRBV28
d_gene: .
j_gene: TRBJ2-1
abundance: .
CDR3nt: TGTGCCAGCAGTTTTGTTGCGGGGCCGTATTCTGAGCAGTTCTTC
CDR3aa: CASSFVAGPYSEQFF

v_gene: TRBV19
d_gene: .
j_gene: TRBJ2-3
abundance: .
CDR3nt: TGTGCCAGTAGTATACAGGTCACAGATACGCAGTATTTT
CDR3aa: CASSIQVTDTQYF

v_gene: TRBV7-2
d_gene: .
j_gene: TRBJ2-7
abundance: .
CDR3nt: TGTGCCAGCAGCGTTAGGATTGGTTGGACCGAGGCCCACGAGCAGTACTTC
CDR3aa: CASSVRIGWTEAHEQYF

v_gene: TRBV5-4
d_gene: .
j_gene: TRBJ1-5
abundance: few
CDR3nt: TGTGCCAGCAGCCGGGGGGAGGGGACTCAGCCCCAGCATTTT
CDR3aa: CASSRGEGTQPQHF

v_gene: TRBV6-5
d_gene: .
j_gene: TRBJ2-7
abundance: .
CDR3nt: TGTGCCAGCAGTTACGACAGAGAGGTCGAGCAGTACTTC
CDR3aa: CASSYDREVEQYF

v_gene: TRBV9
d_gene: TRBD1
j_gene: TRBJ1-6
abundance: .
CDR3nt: TGTGCCAGCAGCCGGGGACAGCTATATAATTCACCCCTCCACTTT
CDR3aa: CASSRGQLYNSPLHF

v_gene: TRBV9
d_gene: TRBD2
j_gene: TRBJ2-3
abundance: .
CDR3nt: TGTGCCAGCAGCGTAGGACTAGCGGGAGATACGCAGTATTTT
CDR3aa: CASSVGLAGDTQYF

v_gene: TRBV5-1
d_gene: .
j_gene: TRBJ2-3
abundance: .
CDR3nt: TGCGCCAGCAGCTTGGGGGTAGAGCGAACAGATACGCAGTATTTT
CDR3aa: CASSLGVERTDTQYF

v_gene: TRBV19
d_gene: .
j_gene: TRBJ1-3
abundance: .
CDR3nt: TGTGCCAGTAGTGCGACGACGTTTGGAAACACCATATATTTT
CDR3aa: CASSATTFGNTIYF

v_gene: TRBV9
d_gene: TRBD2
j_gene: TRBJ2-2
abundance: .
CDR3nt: TGTGCCAGCAGCGTAGCCGGGACTAGCCCTGCCGGGGAGCTGTTTTTT
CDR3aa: CASSVAGTSPAGELFF

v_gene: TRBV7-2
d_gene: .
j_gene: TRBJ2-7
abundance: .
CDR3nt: TGTGCCAGCAGCTTAGGGACTTACGAGCAGTACTTC
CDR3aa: CASSLGTYEQYF

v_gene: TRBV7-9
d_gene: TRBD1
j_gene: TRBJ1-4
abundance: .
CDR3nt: TGTGCCAGCAGCTTAGGGGGGACAGTACCTAATGAAAAACTGTTTTTT
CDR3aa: CASSLGGTVPNEKLFF

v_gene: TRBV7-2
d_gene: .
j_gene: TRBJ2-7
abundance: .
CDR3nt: TGTGCCAGCAGCAATAAAATCGACGAGCAGTACTTC
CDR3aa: CASSNKIDEQYF

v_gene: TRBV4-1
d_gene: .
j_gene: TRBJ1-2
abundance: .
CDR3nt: TGCGCCAGCAGACCCGGGGGGGCCTATGGCTACACCTTC
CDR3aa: CASRPGGAYGYTF

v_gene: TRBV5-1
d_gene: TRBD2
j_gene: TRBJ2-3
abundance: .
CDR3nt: TGCGCCAGCAGCTATGAGGGGCTAGCGGGAAGTATAGCAACAGATACGCAGTATTTT
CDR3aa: CASSYEGLAGSIATDTQYF

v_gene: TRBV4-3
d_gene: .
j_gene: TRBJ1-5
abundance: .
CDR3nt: TGCGCCAGCAGTCTCACCGACGGGGGGCAGCCCCAGCATTTT
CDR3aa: CASSLTDGGQPQHF

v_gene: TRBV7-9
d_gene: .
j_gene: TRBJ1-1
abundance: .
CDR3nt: TGTGCCAGCAGCTTATGGAGGGGGGTAGCTGAAGCTTTCTTT
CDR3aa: CASSLWRGVAEAFF

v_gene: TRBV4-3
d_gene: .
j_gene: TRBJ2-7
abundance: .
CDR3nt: TGCGCCAGCAGCCGAGGACGATACGAGCAGTACTTC
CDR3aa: CASSRGRYEQYF

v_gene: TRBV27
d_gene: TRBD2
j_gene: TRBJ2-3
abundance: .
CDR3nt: TGTGCCAGCAGAAGATTTAGCGGGAGGGCCGCAGATACGCAGTATTTT
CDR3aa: CASRRFSGRAADTQYF

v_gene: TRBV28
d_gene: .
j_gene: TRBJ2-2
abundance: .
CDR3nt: TGTGCCAGCATTGGGGACCCCACCGGGGAGCTGTTTTTT
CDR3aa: CASIGDPTGELFF

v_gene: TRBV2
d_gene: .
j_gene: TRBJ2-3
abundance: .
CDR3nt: TGTGCCAGCAGTGAACAGGGAATTAGCACAGATACGCAGTATTTT
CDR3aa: CASSEQGISTDTQYF

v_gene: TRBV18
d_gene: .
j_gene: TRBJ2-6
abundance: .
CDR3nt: TGTGCCAGCTCACCCTCGTGGTCTGGGGCCAACGTCCTGACTTTC
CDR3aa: CASSPSWSGANVLTF

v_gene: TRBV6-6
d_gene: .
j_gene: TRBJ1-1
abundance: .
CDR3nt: TGTGCCAGCAGTTACTCGCATGAGCCGAACACTGAAGCTTTCTTT
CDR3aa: CASSYSHEPNTEAFF

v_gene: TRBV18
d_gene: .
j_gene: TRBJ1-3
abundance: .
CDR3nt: TGTGCCAGCTCCCAACAGGGATACTCTGGAAACACCATATATTTT
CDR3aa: CASSQQGYSGNTIYF

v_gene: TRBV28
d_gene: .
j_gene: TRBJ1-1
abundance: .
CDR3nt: TGTGCCAGCAGTGGTACAGGGAGCACTGAAGCTTTCTTT
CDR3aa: CASSGTGSTEAFF

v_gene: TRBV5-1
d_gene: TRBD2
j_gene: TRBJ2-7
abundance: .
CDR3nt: TGCGCCAGCCACACTAGCGGAGGCCCCGGCGAGCAGTACTTC
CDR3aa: CASHTSGGPGEQYF

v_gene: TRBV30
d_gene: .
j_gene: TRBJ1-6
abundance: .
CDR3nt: TGTGCCTGGAGGCAGAGCTCCTATAATTCACCCCTCCACTTT
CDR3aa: CAWRQSSYNSPLHF

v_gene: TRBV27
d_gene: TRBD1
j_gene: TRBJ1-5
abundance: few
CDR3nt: TGTGCCAGCAGTTTGCAGGGGGCTGTCCAGCCCCAGCATTTT
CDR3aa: CASSLQGAVQPQHF

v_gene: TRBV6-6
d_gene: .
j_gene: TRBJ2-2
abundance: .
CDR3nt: TGTGCCAGCAGTTACTCAAGGGCTGACACCGGGGAGCTGTTTTTT
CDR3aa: CASSYSRADTGELFF

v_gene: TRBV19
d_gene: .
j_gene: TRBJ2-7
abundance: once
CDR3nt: TGTGCCAGTAGTATCCGTATAGCCTACGAGCAGTACTTC
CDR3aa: CASSIRIAYEQYF

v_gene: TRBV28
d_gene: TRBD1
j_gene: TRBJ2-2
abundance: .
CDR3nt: TGTGCCAGCAGTTTAGGCGGACAGGGTGCGAACACCGGGGAGCTGTTTTTT
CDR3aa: CASSLGGQGANTGELFF

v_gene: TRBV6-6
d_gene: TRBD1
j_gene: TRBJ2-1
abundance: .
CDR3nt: TGTGCCAGCAGTGGACGGACAGGGGATAGCAATGAGCAGTTCTTC
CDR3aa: CASSGRTGDSNEQFF

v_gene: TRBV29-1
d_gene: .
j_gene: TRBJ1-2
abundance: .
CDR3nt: TGCAGCTGTTCGGTTGGGGAGGGCTACACCTTC
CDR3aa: CSCSVGEGYTF

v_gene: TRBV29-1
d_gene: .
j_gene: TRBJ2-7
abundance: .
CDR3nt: TGCAGCGTTGAATCGGCCTCAGGGGACGAGCAGTACTTC
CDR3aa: CSVESASGDEQYF

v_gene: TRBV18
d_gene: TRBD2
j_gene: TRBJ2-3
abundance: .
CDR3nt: TGTGCCAGCTCAGACCTAGCGGGGGATACGCAGTATTTT
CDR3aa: CASSDLAGDTQYF

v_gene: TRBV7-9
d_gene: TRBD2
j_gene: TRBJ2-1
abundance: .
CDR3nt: TGTGCCAGCAGCGCGACTAGCGGGGCAACTAACTTCTTC
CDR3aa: CASSATSGATNFF

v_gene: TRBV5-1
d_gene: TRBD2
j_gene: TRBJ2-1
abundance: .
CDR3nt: TGCGCCAGCAGCTTGGGGGCCGGGAGGGCTCAGTTCTACAATGAGCAGTTCTTC
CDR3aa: CASSLGAGRAQFYNEQFF

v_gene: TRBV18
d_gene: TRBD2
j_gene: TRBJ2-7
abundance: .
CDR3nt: TGTGCCAGCTCACCATCCCCTAGCGGGGGAACCTACGAGCAGTACTTC
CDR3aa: CASSPSPSGGTYEQYF

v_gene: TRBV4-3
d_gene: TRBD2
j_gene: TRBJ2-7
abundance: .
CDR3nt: TGCGCCAGCAGCCAAGATCCCGGGAGGACCTACGAGCAGTACTTC
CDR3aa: CASSQDPGRTYEQYF